Listed below are T cell receptor beta chains from one sample, sequenced in a study of immune heterogeneity within non-small cell lung tumors. TCRdb recomputed calls from the multiplex PCR reads with MiXCR, one row per CDR3 protein. The sample has tens of thousands of distinct CDR3 sequences, approximately 26% seen once. Sequenced sample: lung tumor tissue. The receptors originated from a middle-aged man with non-small cell lung cancer. Each CDR3 is given with its conserved first and last residue. D genes are given only for firm matches. Not every row has a clone size; where given, it reads once, few, many or a size class.

TRBD1	TRBV19	TRBJ1-1	few	CASSMRTGAGGRTEAFF	TGTGCCAGTAGTATGAGGACAGGTGCGGGAGGAAGGACTGAAGCTTTCTTT
.	TRBV5-1	TRBJ2-6	.	CASSSGGGGANVLTF	TGCGCCAGCAGCTCCGGAGGGGGAGGGGCCAACGTCCTGACTTTC
.	TRBV5-1	TRBJ2-7	.	CASSSPTGDEQYF	TGCGCCAGCAGCTCCCCCACCGGGGACGAGCAGTACTTC
.	TRBV11-3	TRBJ1-2	.	CASSQNGGTTYGYTF	TGTGCCAGCAGCCAAAATGGGGGGACGACCTATGGCTACACCTTC
TRBD2	TRBV30	TRBJ2-1	few	CALTSGSSNNEQFF	TGTGCCTTGACTAGCGGGAGCTCTAACAATGAGCAGTTCTTC
.	TRBV4-3	TRBJ1-3	few	CASSQDWAGRTSSGNTIYF	TGCGCCAGCAGCCAAGACTGGGCGGGACGGACAAGCTCTGGAAACACCATATATTTT
TRBD1	TRBV6-2/TRBV6-3	TRBJ1-6	many	CASSYSAPGQGNSPLHF	TGTGCCAGCAGTTACTCAGCTCCGGGACAGGGTAATTCACCCCTCCACTTT
TRBD2	TRBV7-2	TRBJ2-5	.	CASSQGLAQETQYF	TGTGCCAGCAGCCAAGGACTAGCACAGGAGACCCAGTACTTC
TRBD2	TRBV20-1	TRBJ2-1	.	CSARVLRGNEQFF	TGCAGTGCTAGAGTCCTGCGGGGGAATGAGCAGTTCTTC
TRBD1	TRBV7-8	TRBJ2-1	few	CASSLRGPPGPSTGNEQFF	TGTGCCAGCAGCTTAAGGGGGCCCCCGGGGCCCTCTACGGGGAATGAGCAGTTCTTC
TRBD1	TRBV11-1	TRBJ2-5	.	CASSSRPGQSHQETQYF	TGTGCCAGCAGCTCCCGGCCGGGACAGAGCCACCAAGAGACCCAGTACTTC
TRBD1	TRBV15	TRBJ1-5	many	CATSIDRGDQPQHF	TGTGCCACCAGCATTGACAGGGGGGATCAGCCCCAGCATTTT
.	TRBV6-1	TRBJ1-3	many	CASMTRGNTIYF	TGTGCCAGCATGACGAGGGGAAACACCATATATTTT
.	TRBV9	TRBJ2-1	.	CAGSVGTTGEQFF	TGTGCCGGCAGCGTAGGGACCACAGGCGAGCAGTTCTTC
TRBD2	TRBV7-8	TRBJ2-7	many	CASSRLAGQPYEQYF	TGTGCCAGCAGCAGACTAGCGGGACAACCCTACGAGCAGTACTTC
TRBD1	TRBV11-2	TRBJ1-4	.	CASSLGRQGANEKLFF	TGTGCCAGCAGCTTAGGAAGACAGGGGGCTAATGAAAAACTGTTTTTT
.	TRBV6-1	TRBJ1-5	medium-sized	CASRARSGTTSNQPQHF	TGTGCCAGCAGAGCTCGGTCTGGGACAACTAGCAATCAGCCCCAGCATTTT
.	TRBV5-1	TRBJ2-3	.	CASTWGTSTDTQYF	TGCGCCAGTACATGGGGAACTAGCACAGATACGCAGTATTTT
.	TRBV5-6	TRBJ1-1	.	CASTRSGLLGDTEAFF	TGTGCCAGCACGAGATCGGGACTACTCGGCGACACTGAAGCTTTCTTT
.	TRBV5-1	TRBJ1-2	few	CASSLSSRVNYGYTF	TGCGCCAGCAGCTTGTCTTCCAGGGTTAACTATGGCTACACCTTC
.	TRBV25-1	TRBJ1-6	many	CASSLGRALHF	TGTGCCAGCAGTCTGGGAAGGGCCCTCCACTTT
TRBD2	TRBV7-9	TRBJ2-1	.	CASSRSAGVGNEQFF	TGTGCCAGCAGTCGATCAGCGGGAGTAGGCAATGAGCAGTTCTTC
TRBD2	TRBV20-1	TRBJ2-7	medium-sized	CSARTSGRAYEQYF	TGCAGTGCTAGAACTAGCGGGAGGGCCTACGAGCAGTACTTC
.	TRBV24-1	TRBJ2-2	.	CATTTELFF	TGTGCCACCACTACAGAGCTGTTTTTT
TRBD2	TRBV2	TRBJ2-3	.	CASSSGTSGTDTQYF	TGTGCCAGCAGCTCTGGGACTAGCGGCACAGATACGCAGTATTTT
.	TRBV12-3/TRBV12-4	TRBJ2-7	many	CASTADRPSYEQYF	TGTGCCAGCACCGCTGACAGGCCCTCCTACGAGCAGTACTTC
TRBD1	TRBV6-5	TRBJ2-7	many	CASSYSGQPSFGQYF	TGTGCCAGCAGTTACTCGGGACAGCCGTCCTTTGGGCAGTACTTC
TRBD1	TRBV9	TRBJ2-1	few	CASSMTGTVSNEQFF	TGTGCCAGCAGCATGACCGGGACAGTGTCAAATGAGCAGTTCTTC
.	TRBV7-9	TRBJ1-1	.	CASSRGTPSGAFF	TGTGCCAGCAGCCGCGGGACCCCATCGGGAGCTTTCTTT
.	TRBV7-6	TRBJ2-7	.	CASSLFGARGTYELYF	TGTGCCAGCAGCTTATTCGGAGCCCGGGGAACCTACGAGCTGTACTTC
TRBD1	TRBV11-1	TRBJ2-7	.	CASSHTGTDSYEQYF	TGTGCCAGCAGCCACACCGGGACAGACTCCTACGAGCAGTACTTC
TRBD1	TRBV9	TRBJ1-6	.	CASSRGDRGLWSPLHF	TGTGCCAGCAGCAGGGGGGACAGGGGGTTATGGTCACCCCTCCACTTT
.	TRBV5-1	TRBJ2-2	.	CASSTRQVGAGELFF	TGCGCCAGCAGCACCCGACAGGTGGGCGCCGGGGAGCTGTTTTTT
.	TRBV18	TRBJ1-3	.	CASSPSIANSGNTMYF	TGTGCCAGCTCACCGAGTATTGCGAACTCTGGAAACACCATGTATTTT
TRBD2	TRBV11-1	TRBJ2-1	few	CASSMGLAGIEQFF	TGTGCCAGCAGCATGGGACTAGCGGGGATCGAGCAGTTCTTC
TRBD1	TRBV9	TRBJ2-3	.	CASSFQTGVTDTQYF	TGTGCCAGCAGCTTCCAGACAGGGGTCACAGATACGCAGTATTTT
TRBD2	TRBV30	TRBJ2-1	few	CAWKRTSGLDNEQFF	TGTGCCTGGAAACGGACTAGCGGGCTAGATAATGAGCAGTTCTTC
TRBD2	TRBV11-3	TRBJ2-6	few	CASSIRTMGLAGGRSGANVLTF	TGTGCCAGCAGCATTAGGACTATGGGACTAGCGGGAGGGCGTTCGGGGGCCAACGTCCTGACTTTC
TRBD2	TRBV20-1	TRBJ2-7	many	CSARSGSTAYEQYF	TGCAGTGCGAGAAGCGGGAGTACGGCCTACGAGCAGTACTTC
.	TRBV19	TRBJ1-5	medium-sized	CASSPDLYQPQHF	TGTGCCAGTAGTCCGGACTTGTACCAGCCCCAGCATTTT
.	TRBV20-1	TRBJ1-1	.	CSARGGATGKTEAFF	TGCAGTGCTAGAGGGGGAGCTACAGGGAAGACTGAAGCTTTCTTT
.	TRBV9	TRBJ1-4	.	CASSVAGREYEKLFF	TGTGCCAGCAGCGTAGCAGGCAGGGAGTATGAAAAACTGTTTTTT
.	TRBV6-1	TRBJ2-7	many	CASRESHSSSYEQYF	TGTGCCAGCAGGGAGTCACACTCGAGCTCCTACGAGCAGTACTTC
TRBD2	TRBV19	TRBJ2-7	many	CASSIGKLAGGYEQYF	TGTGCCAGTAGTATAGGAAAACTAGCGGGAGGCTACGAGCAGTACTTC
.	TRBV10-1	TRBJ1-5	once	CASSEAGTSRPQHF	TGCGCAAGCAGTGAGGCTGGGACGAGCCGACCCCAGCATTTT
.	TRBV20-1	TRBJ2-5	.	CSANPGGSETQYF	TGCAGTGCGAACCCAGGGGGGTCAGAGACCCAGTACTTC
TRBD1	TRBV5-4	TRBJ1-2	few	CASSQGQGRDYGYTF	TGTGCCAGCAGCCAAGGACAGGGCAGGGACTATGGCTACACCTTC
TRBD1	TRBV5-1	TRBJ1-5	.	CASSPDRGNNQPQHF	TGCGCCAGCAGCCCGGACAGGGGAAACAATCAGCCCCAGCATTTT
TRBD2	TRBV20-1	TRBJ2-7	many	CSAPASGIYEQYF	TGCAGTGCCCCGGCTAGCGGGATCTACGAGCAGTACTTC
TRBD2	TRBV6-1	TRBJ2-1	few	CAIRSGNYNEQFF	TGTGCCATCCGAAGCGGGAATTACAATGAGCAGTTCTTC
TRBD2	TRBV6-1	TRBJ2-1	medium-sized	CASKPGEGSYNEQFF	TGTGCCAGCAAGCCCGGGGAGGGGTCCTACAATGAGCAGTTCTTC
.	TRBV2	TRBJ2-1	once	CASTLDRYYNEQFF	TGTGCCAGCACCCTGGACAGATATTACAATGAGCAGTTCTTC
TRBD1	TRBV11-3	TRBJ1-1	few	CASSFYGTGGKEIF	TGTGCCAGCAGCTTTTACGGGACAGGGGGAAAAGAGATCTTT